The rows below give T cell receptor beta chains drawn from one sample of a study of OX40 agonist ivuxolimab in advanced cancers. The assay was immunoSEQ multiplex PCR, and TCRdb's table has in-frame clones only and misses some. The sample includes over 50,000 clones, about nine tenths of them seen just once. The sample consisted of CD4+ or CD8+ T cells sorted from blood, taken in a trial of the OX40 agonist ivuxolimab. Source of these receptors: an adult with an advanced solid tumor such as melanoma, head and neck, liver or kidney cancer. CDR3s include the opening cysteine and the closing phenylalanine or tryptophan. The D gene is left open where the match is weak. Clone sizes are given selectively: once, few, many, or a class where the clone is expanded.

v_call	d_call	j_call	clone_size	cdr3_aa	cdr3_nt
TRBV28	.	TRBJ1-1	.	CASSFLGQVAFF	TGTGCCAGCAGTTTTTTGGGGCAGGTCGCTTTCTTT
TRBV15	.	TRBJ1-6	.	CATSSDGANSPLHF	TGTGCCACCAGCTCTGACGGCGCCAATTCACCCCTCCACTTT
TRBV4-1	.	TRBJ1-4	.	CASSQDSGANEKLFF	TGCGCCAGCAGCCAGGACAGTGGGGCTAATGAAAAACTGTTTTTT
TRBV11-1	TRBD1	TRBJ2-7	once	CASSFRDRGSYEQYF	TGTGCCAGCAGCTTCCGGGACAGGGGTTCCTACGAGCAGTACTTC
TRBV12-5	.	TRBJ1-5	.	CASGQLTQGDNQPQHF	TGTGCTAGTGGCCAACTTACACAGGGCGATAATCAGCCCCAGCATTTT
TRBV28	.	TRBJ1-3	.	CASSMRGSGNTIYF	TGTGCCAGCAGCATGCGGGGGTCTGGAAACACCATATATTTT
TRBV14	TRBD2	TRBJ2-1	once	CASSRTSSYNEQFF	TGTGCCAGCAGCCGGACTAGCTCCTACAATGAGCAGTTCTTC
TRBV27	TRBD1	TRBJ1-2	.	CASKIRDRGGYTF	TGTGCCAGCAAAATACGGGACAGGGGTGGCTACACCTTC
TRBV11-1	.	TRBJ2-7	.	CASSWALHEQYF	TGTGCCAGCAGCTGGGCCCTCCACGAGCAGTACTTC
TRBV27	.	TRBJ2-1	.	CASSFREPYYNEQFF	TGTGCCAGCAGCTTCAGGGAACCCTATTACAATGAGCAGTTCTTC
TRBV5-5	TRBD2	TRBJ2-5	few	CASSFPSGGALGTQYF	TGTGCCAGCAGCTTTCCTAGCGGGGGGGCTCTTGGGACCCAGTACTTC
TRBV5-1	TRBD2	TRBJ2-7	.	CASSLGPAGVGSVQYF	TGCGCCAGCAGCTTGGGCCCAGCGGGAGTGGGTTCGGTGCAGTACTTC
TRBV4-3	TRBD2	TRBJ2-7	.	CASSHVTSGALYEQYF	TGCGCCAGCAGCCACGTTACTAGCGGAGCACTCTACGAGCAGTACTTC
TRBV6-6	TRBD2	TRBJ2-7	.	CASRTSGNSYEQYF	TGTGCCAGCAGGACTAGCGGGAATTCCTACGAGCAGTACTTC
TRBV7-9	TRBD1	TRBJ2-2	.	CASSSRTGNTGELFF	TGTGCCAGCAGTTCCCGGACAGGAAACACCGGGGAGCTGTTTTTT
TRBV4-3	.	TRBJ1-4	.	CASSQATATNEKLFF	TGCGCCAGCAGCCAAGCCACTGCAACTAATGAAAAACTGTTTTTT
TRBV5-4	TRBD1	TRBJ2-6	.	CASSSRQGITSGANVLTF	TGTGCCAGCAGCTCACGACAGGGGATTACCTCTGGGGCCAACGTCCTGACTTTC
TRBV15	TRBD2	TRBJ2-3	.	CATSRASGGASTDTQYF	TGTGCCACCAGCAGGGCTAGCGGGGGAGCTAGCACAGATACGCAGTATTTT
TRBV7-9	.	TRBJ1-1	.	CASSLIGGQNTEAFF	TGTGCCAGCAGCCTCATTGGGGGGCAGAACACTGAAGCTTTCTTT
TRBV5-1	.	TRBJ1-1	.	CASSLAGDMNTEAFF	TGCGCCAGCAGCTTGGCAGGGGACATGAACACTGAAGCTTTCTTT
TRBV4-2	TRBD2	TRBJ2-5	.	CASSQEGLAGGETQYF	TGTGCCAGCAGCCAAGAGGGACTAGCGGGGGGGGAGACCCAGTACTTC
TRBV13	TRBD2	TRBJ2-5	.	CASSPRLAGGGQETQYF	TGTGCCAGCAGCCCGCGACTAGCGGGAGGGGGGCAAGAGACCCAGTACTTC
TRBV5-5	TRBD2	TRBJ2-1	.	CASSPGLAAGGAYNEQFF	TGTGCCAGCAGCCCGGGACTAGCGGCGGGTGGCGCCTACAATGAGCAGTTCTTC
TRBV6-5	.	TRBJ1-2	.	CASSSGQRYGYTF	TGTGCCAGCAGTTCCGGACAGCGCTATGGCTACACCTTC
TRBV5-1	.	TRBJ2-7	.	CASSLGRSYEQYF	TGCGCCAGCAGCTTGGGCCGATCCTACGAGCAGTACTTC
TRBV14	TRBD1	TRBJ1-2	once	CASSPGQRANYGYTF	TGTGCCAGCAGCCCGGGACAGCGAGCTAACTATGGCTACACCTTC
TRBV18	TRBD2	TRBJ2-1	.	CASSPGLAENEQFF	TGTGCCAGCTCACCGGGACTAGCGGAGAATGAGCAGTTCTTC
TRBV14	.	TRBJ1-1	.	CASSWDRNTEAFF	TGTGCCAGCAGCTGGGACCGGAACACTGAAGCTTTCTTT
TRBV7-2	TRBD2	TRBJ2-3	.	CASSLFGTSVEGDTQYF	TGTGCCAGCAGCTTATTCGGGACTAGCGTTGAGGGGGATACGCAGTATTTT